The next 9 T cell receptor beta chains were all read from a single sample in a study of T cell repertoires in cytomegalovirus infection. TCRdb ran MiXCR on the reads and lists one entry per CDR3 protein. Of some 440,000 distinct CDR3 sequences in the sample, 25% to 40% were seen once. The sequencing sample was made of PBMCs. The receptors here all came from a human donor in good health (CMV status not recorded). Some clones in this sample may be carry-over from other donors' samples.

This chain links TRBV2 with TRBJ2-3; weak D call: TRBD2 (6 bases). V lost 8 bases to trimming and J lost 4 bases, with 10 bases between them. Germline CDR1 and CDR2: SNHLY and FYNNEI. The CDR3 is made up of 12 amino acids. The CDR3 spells CASHPGADTQYF. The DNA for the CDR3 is TGTGCCAGCCACCCGGGGGCAGATACGCAGTATTTT.

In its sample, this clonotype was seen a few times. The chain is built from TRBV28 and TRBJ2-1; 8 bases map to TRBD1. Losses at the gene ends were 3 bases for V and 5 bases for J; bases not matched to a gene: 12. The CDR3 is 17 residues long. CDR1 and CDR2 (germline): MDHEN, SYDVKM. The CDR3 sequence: CASSFFQGAGWDNEQFF. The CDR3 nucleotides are TGTGCCAGCAGTTTTTTCCAGGGGGCTGGTTGGGACAATGAGCAGTTCTTC.

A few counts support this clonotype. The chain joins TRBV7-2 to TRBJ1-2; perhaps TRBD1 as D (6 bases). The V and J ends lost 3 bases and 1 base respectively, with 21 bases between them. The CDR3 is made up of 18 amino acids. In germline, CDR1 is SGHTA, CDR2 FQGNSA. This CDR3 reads CASSFGTIYREDNYGYTF. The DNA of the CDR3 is TGTGCCAGCAGCTTTGGGACAATTTACAGGGAGGATAACTATGGCTACACCTTC.

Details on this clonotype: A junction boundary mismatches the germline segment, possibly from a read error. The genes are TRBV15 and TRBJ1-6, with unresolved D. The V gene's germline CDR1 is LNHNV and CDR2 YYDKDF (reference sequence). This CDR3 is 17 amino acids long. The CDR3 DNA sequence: TGTGCCACCAGCAGAGGTCACCCAACTAGGGTGGATTCCCCCCTCCACTTT. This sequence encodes CATSRGHPTRVDSPLHF.

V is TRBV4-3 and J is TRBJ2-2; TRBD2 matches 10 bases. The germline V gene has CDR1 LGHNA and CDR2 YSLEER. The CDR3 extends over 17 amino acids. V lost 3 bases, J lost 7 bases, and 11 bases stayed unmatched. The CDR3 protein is CASSQMASGGGGGELFF. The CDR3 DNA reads TGCGCCAGCAGCCAGATGGCTAGCGGGGGAGGGGGCGGGGAGCTGTTTTTT.

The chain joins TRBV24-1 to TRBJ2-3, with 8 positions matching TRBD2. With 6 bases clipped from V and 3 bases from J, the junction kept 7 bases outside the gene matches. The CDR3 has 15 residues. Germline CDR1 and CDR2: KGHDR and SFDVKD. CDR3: CATSKYRGGTDTQYF. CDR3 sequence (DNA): TGTGCCACCAGTAAATACCGGGGGGGTACAGATACGCAGTATTTT.

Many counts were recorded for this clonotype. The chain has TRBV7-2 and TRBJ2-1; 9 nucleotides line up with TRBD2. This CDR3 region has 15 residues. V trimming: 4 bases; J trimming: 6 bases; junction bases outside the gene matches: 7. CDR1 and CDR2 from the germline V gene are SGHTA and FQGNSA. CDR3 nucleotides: TGTGCCAGCAGCTCCCAGCGGGGGGCCCCCAATGAGCAGTTCTTC. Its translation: CASSSQRGAPNEQFF.

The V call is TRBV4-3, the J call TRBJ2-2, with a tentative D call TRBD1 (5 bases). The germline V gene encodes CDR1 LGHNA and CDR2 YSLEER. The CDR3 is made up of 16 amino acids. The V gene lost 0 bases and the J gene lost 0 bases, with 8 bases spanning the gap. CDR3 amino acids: CASSQDLGANTGELFF. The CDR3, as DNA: TGCGCCAGCAGCCAAGATCTAGGGGCGAACACCGGGGAGCTGTTTTTT.

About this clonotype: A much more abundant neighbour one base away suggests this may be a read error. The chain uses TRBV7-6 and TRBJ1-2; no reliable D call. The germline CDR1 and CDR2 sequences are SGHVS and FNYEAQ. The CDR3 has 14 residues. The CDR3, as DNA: TGTGCCAGCAGCTTCACAGCGATCCACTATGTCTACACCTTC. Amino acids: CASSFTAIHYVYTF.